A single sample is the source of the 18 T cell receptor beta chains below, sequenced in a study of a mutant IDH1 vaccine in newly diagnosed glioma. Antigens of these TCRs are unknown. Measured with immunoSEQ multiplex PCR; TCRdb has only the in-frame clones, and not every one. The sample has around 32,000 clones, 75% to 90% seen once. Time point: week 5, during vaccination. Each dose of the vaccine consisted of 300 ug of mutant IDH1 20-mer peptide, with topical imiquimod. The source was peripheral blood mononuclear cells (PBMCs), collected from a glioma patient whose treatment included an IDH1 peptide vaccine. The receptors were sampled from a woman between 35 and 50 years old with glioma. Some clones in this sample may be carry-over from other donors' samples.

The chain links TRBV19 to TRBJ2-3, with 9 bases fitting TRBD1. This CDR3 has 16 amino acids. Germline trimming cut 6 bases from V and 2 bases from J; bases unmatched to any gene: 9. Germline CDR1 reads LNHDA; CDR2 reads SQIVND (reference sequence). The CDR3 spells CASRKPGTGITDTQYF. The CDR3 DNA reads as TGTGCCAGTAGGAAACCCGGGACAGGGATCACAGATACGCAGTATTTT.

V is TRBV19 and J is TRBJ1-1; TRBD1 is a possible D gene (6 bases). The V gene's germline CDR1 is LNHDA and CDR2 SQIVND (reference sequence). With 6 bases removed from V and 3 bases from J, the gap between germline ends came to 14 bases. This CDR3 comprises 14 residues. The CDR3 sequence: CASRDLGQYTEAFF. In DNA, the CDR3 is TGTGCCAGTAGGGACCTAGGACAGTACACTGAAGCTTTCTTT.

The rearrangement joins TRBV5-1 to TRBJ2-2, with 10 bases that match TRBD2. This CDR3 spans 16 amino acids. V trimming: 2 bases; J trimming: 4 bases; junction bases outside the gene matches: 5. Germline CDR1 reads SGHRS; CDR2 reads YFSETQ. CDR3 loop: CASSFNLAGATGELFF. In nucleotides, the CDR3 is TGCGCCAGCAGCTTTAATCTAGCGGGAGCCACCGGGGAGCTGTTTTTT.

The chain employs TRBV7-3 and TRBJ2-2; TRBD2 matches at 7 bases. Germline V gene data show CDR1 as SGHTA and CDR2 as FQGTGA. The V and J ends lost 5 bases and 3 bases, in that order; junction bases with no gene match: 15. This CDR3 is built from 18 residues. The CDR3 is CASSADPRSGAYTGELFF. The CDR3 nucleotides are TGTGCCAGCAGCGCTGATCCCCGGAGCGGGGCCTACACCGGGGAGCTGTTTTTT.

The chain has TRBV19 and TRBJ1-1; D uncertain. The CDR3 covers 14 residues. Trimming removed 7 bases at V and 0 bases at J, with 12 bases between. Germline V CDR1 and CDR2: LNHDA, SQIVND (reference sequence). CDR3 region: CASTRRELNTEAFF. The DNA of the CDR3 is TGTGCCAGTACGCGGAGGGAGTTGAACACTGAAGCTTTCTTT. Looking up the rest from reference TRBV19 and TRBJ1-1 gives the full variable domain: DGGITQSPKYLFRKEGQNVTLSCEQNLNHDAMYWYRQDPGQGLRLIYYSQIVNDFQKGDIAEGYSVSREKKESFPLTVTSAQKNPTAFYLCASTRRELNTEAFFGQGTRLTVV.

In its sample, this clone was seen a few times. This chain joins TRBV6-5 and TRBJ2-7, with D uncertain. This CDR3 is 13 amino acids long. V was clipped by 4 bases and J by 3 bases, with 10 bases between them. The germline V gene has CDR1 MNHEY and CDR2 SVGAGI. Written as DNA, the CDR3 is TGTGCCAGCAGTTTCGGAGCCCTCTACGAGCAGTACTTC. Amino acids: CASSFGALYEQYF.

The chain joins TRBV7-2 to TRBJ2-7, with no clear D. CDR3 length equals 14 residues. V was clipped by 1 base and J by 2 bases, with 9 bases between them. In germline, CDR1 is SGHTA, CDR2 FQGNSA. In DNA form, the CDR3 reads TGTGCCAGCAGCTTAGGTCGGGTCCCCTACGAGCAGTACTTC. Its protein product is CASSLGRVPYEQYF.

The V call is TRBV5-1, the J call TRBJ1-4; perhaps TRBD1 as D (5 bases). V was clipped by 2 bases and J by 4 bases, with 12 bases between them. This CDR3 contains 15 residues. CDR1 SGHRS and CDR2 YFSETQ come from the germline V gene. The CDR3 DNA is TGCGCCAGCAGCTTCTCACAGGCGGATAATGAAAAACTGTTTTTT. It is translated as CASSFSQADNEKLFF.

This clone was observed a single time. The V and J genes are TRBV5-1 and TRBJ2-2, with a tentative D call TRBD2 (5 bases). Germline V CDR1 and CDR2: SGHRS, YFSETQ. The CDR3 totals 16 residues. V lost 1 base and J lost 1, with 11 bases in between. CDR3 sequence: CASSLRGRRNTGELFF. Here the CDR3 DNA reads TGCGCCAGCAGCTTGCGCGGGCGTCGGAACACCGGGGAGCTGTTTTTT.

The chain joins TRBV29-1 to TRBJ2-7; D is ambiguous. The V gene's germline CDR1 is SQVTM and CDR2 ANQGSEA. Between the trimmed V and J ends, which lost 4 bases and 2 bases, there was a span of 12 bases. The CDR3 consists of 13 residues. Here the CDR3 reads CSVAPEATYEQYF. CDR3 in DNA: TGCAGCGTTGCCCCGGAAGCAACCTACGAGCAGTACTTC.

The V gene is TRBV7-9, the J gene TRBJ2-2; D possibly corresponds to TRBD2 (5 bases). V lost 11 bases, J lost 5 bases, and 15 bases lay in between. The CDR3 totals 13 residues. In germline, CDR1 is SEHNR, CDR2 FQNEAQ (reference sequence). The CDR3 nucleotides are TGTGCCGGCCCTGGGGAGCGGACCGGGGAGCTGTTTTTT. Protein product: CAGPGERTGELFF.

The chain combines TRBV6-1 with TRBJ2-3, with TRBD2 matching 13 bases. V trimming: 4 bases; J trimming: 4 bases; junction bases outside the gene matches: 2. The CDR3 extends over 15 amino acids. Germline assignment: CDR1 MNHNS and CDR2 SASEGT. In DNA form, the CDR3 reads TGTGCCAGCAGTGGGACTAGCGGGAGCCCAGATACGCAGTATTTT. Protein: CASSGTSGSPDTQYF.

This chain joins TRBV2 and TRBJ1-1; no definite D call. Germline values: CDR1 SNHLY, CDR2 FYNNEI. The germline V and J ends were trimmed by 1 base and 8 bases, with 11 bases remaining between them. CDR3 size: 13 residues. The CDR3 is CASSEGIGREAFF. The CDR3 coding sequence is TGTGCCAGCAGTGAAGGAATAGGCAGGGAAGCTTTCTTT.

This rearrangement joins TRBV7-6 to TRBJ1-5; 10 bases are a match to TRBD1. J gave up 7 bases and V 1 base, and 4 bases lay outside the gene matches. This CDR3 is built from 15 residues. Germline CDR1 SGHVS, CDR2 FNYEAQ. CDR3 region: CASSLGDRGSQPQHF. In DNA form, the CDR3 reads TGTGCCAGCAGCTTAGGGGACAGGGGTAGCCAGCCCCAGCATTTT.

The chain uses TRBV7-8 and TRBJ2-7; 10 bases align to TRBD2. The length of the CDR3 is 15 residues. The germline gives CDR1 SGHVS, CDR2 FQNEAQ. V was clipped by 5 bases and J by 3 bases; unmatched bases: 7. The CDR3, as DNA: TGTGCCAGCAGCCCACGGACTAGCGGAGACTACGAGCAGTACTTC. It encodes CASSPRTSGDYEQYF. Full variable domain (remainder filled in from reference TRBV7-8 and TRBJ2-7): GAGVSQSPRYKVAKRGQDVALRCDPISGHVSLFWYQQALGQGPEFLTYFQNEAQLDKSGLPSDRFFAERPEGSVSTLKIQRTQQEDSAVYLCASSPRTSGDYEQYFGPGTRLTVT.

The rearrangement joins TRBV5-1 to TRBJ2-5; D is undetermined. The germline CDR1 and CDR2 sequences are SGHRS and YFSETQ. Trimming stripped 7 bases from V and 3 bases from J, with 10 bases between. The CDR3 extends over 12 amino acids. Here the CDR3 reads CASGVKEETQYF. CDR3 bases: TGCGCCAGCGGGGTTAAAGAAGAGACCCAGTACTTC.

The chain links TRBV4-1 to TRBJ1-5; D not resolved. V gave up 4 bases and J gave up 3 bases, with 7 bases separating them. The germline CDR1 and CDR2 sequences are MGHRA and YSYEKL. The CDR3 covers 13 residues. The CDR3 loop reads CASSPAPNQPQHF. Written as DNA, the CDR3 is TGCGCCAGCAGCCCCGCCCCCAATCAGCCCCAGCATTTT.

The chain has TRBV2 and TRBJ1-5, with D perhaps matching TRBD1 (5 bases). V lost 3 bases, J lost 2 bases, and 14 bases lay in between. The CDR3 covers 16 residues. Germline V lookup: CDR1 SNHLY, CDR2 FYNNEI. The CDR3 DNA reads TGTGCCAGCAGTGATTTGAGGGGCAGGGGCAATCAGCCCCAGCATTTT. It translates to CASSDLRGRGNQPQHF.